This is a list of T cell receptor beta chains from one sample in a study of shared clonotypes between healthy human individuals. Assay: immunoSEQ multiplex PCR; the TCRdb copy retains only in-frame clones and omits some. In the table there are about 2.3 million clones, roughly 92% of which are singletons. Sequenced input: naive CD4+ T cells from PBMCs. The origin of the receptors is a man between 18 and 35 years old in good health. Some clones in this sample may be carry-over from other donors' samples. Each CDR3 is given with its conserved first and last residue. The order of the fields is D gene, J gene, V gene, clone size, CDR3 DNA, CDR3 protein. The D gene is left open where the match is weak. Clone size appears in some rows only: once, few, many, or a class for an expanded clone.

>NA|TRBJ2-1|TRBV27|NA
TGTGCCAGCAGCCGAGGGCTGTCCTACAATGAGCAGTTCTTC
CASSRGLSYNEQFF
>NA|TRBJ1-2|TRBV27|NA
TGTGCCAGCAGTCCAGGGTACTCGGCGAGTGGCTACACCTTC
CASSPGYSASGYTF
>NA|TRBJ2-7|TRBV28|NA
TGTGCCAGCAGTTTACCGGGTCGCAGCAGGTACGAGCAGTACTTC
CASSLPGRSRYEQYF
>TRBD1|TRBJ1-1|TRBV19|NA
TGTGCCAGTAGTAAGGGGGCGAACACTGAAGCTTTCTTT
CASSKGANTEAFF
>NA|TRBJ2-7|TRBV10-2|NA
TGCGCCAGCAGTGAGGGGTTCCGCCGCTCCTACGAGCAGTACTTC
CASSEGFRRSYEQYF
>NA|TRBJ2-7|TRBV30|NA
TGTGCCTCCTCCCGGGACGCTAGCTCCTACGAGCAGTACTTC
CASSRDASSYEQYF
>NA|TRBJ2-3|TRBV6-1|NA
TGTGCCAGCGGTTCTCGGGGAGCGGGCGCAGATACGCAGTATTTT
CASGSRGAGADTQYF
>TRBD2|TRBJ2-1|TRBV28|NA
TGTGCCAGCAACGGGGGGTACCTAGCGGGAGGAGGTGAGCAGTTCTTC
CASNGGYLAGGGEQFF
>TRBD2|TRBJ2-7|TRBV18|NA
TGTGCCAGCTCACCGGGGGCGGGAGGGGACTACGAGCAGTACTTC
CASSPGAGGDYEQYF
>NA|TRBJ2-2|TRBV5-6|NA
TGTGCCAGCAGCTTGAACCTCCTGAACACCGGGGAGCTGTTTTTT
CASSLNLLNTGELFF
>TRBD2|TRBJ2-3|TRBV27|NA
TGTGCCAGCAGCCGACTAGCGATTGGCACAGATACGCAGTATTTT
CASSRLAIGTDTQYF
>NA|TRBJ1-2|TRBV4-3|NA
TGCGCCAGCAGCCAGCATGTCCTTTTGGGCTACACCTTC
CASSQHVLLGYTF
>TRBD1|TRBJ2-6|TRBV6-4|NA
TGTGCCAGCAGTCGACAGGGGGCGGATGGGGCCAACGTCCTGACTTTC
CASSRQGADGANVLTF
>NA|TRBJ1-5|TRBV7-8|NA
TGTGCCAGCAGCTTAATGGGTCAGCCCCAGCATTTT
CASSLMGQPQHF
>NA|TRBJ2-1|TRBV5-4|NA
TGTGCCAGCAGCCAACCAACAGGGAACAATGAGCAGTTCTTC
CASSQPTGNNEQFF
>NA|TRBJ2-2|TRBV28|NA
TGTGCCAGCAGGCCCTATAACACCGGGGAGCTGTTTTTT
CASRPYNTGELFF
>NA|TRBJ2-7|TRBV6-5|NA
TGTGCCAGCAGTCGGGTCCCCGGTTCGGAGCAGTACTTC
CASSRVPGSEQYF
>NA|TRBJ1-2|TRBV7-9|NA
TGTGCCAGCAGCTTACAAAATCTTGGAGGGGATAACTATGGCTACACCTTC
CASSLQNLGGDNYGYTF
>TRBD1|TRBJ1-2|TRBV6-6|NA
TGTGCCAGCAGTTCCCCCTTAACAGCAGGGGGGCATGGCTACACCTTC
CASSSPLTAGGHGYTF
>TRBD1|TRBJ1-3|TRBV7-6|NA
TGTGCCAGCAGCCGGGACAGCTCTGGAAACACCATATATTTT
CASSRDSSGNTIYF
>NA|TRBJ2-7|TRBV25-1|NA
TGTGCCAGCAGTGACCGGGTGGTTTCCGAGCAGTACTTC
CASSDRVVSEQYF
>NA|TRBJ2-7|TRBV28|NA
TGTGCCAGCAGTTCTAAAGGAGGGTACTTC
CASSSKGGYF
>NA|TRBJ1-1|TRBV5-1|NA
TGCGCCAGCAGCTTGGGACAGCGTAAGAACACTGAAGCTTTCTTT
CASSLGQRKNTEAFF
>NA|TRBJ1-5|TRBV15|once
TGTGCCACCAGAGGTGGGGGTGTAGGGAGGAGTAATCAGCCCCAGCATTTT
CATRGGGVGRSNQPQHF
>TRBD2|TRBJ2-5|TRBV19|NA
TGTGCCAGTAGGCCCGTGGGGCTAGCGGGAGTCGAGACCCAGTACTTC
CASRPVGLAGVETQYF
>NA|TRBJ2-7|TRBV6-6|NA
TGTGCCAGCAGTTACCGGGACCTACACCACGAGCAGTACTTC
CASSYRDLHHEQYF
>NA|TRBJ2-7|TRBV6-4|NA
TGTGCCAGCAGTGGGAAGGACAACTACGAGCAGTACTTC
CASSGKDNYEQYF
>TRBD1|TRBJ1-5|TRBV28|NA
TGTGCCAGCAGTTTAATAGGGGGCAGCAATCAGCCCCAGCATTTT
CASSLIGGSNQPQHF
>NA|TRBJ2-7|TRBV28|NA
TGTGCCAGCAGTCAACATAGCGATCGTTACGAGCAGTACTTC
CASSQHSDRYEQYF
>TRBD2|TRBJ2-3|TRBV7-9|NA
TGTGCCAGCAGCGCCAGCGGGGTAAACACAGATACGCAGTATTTT
CASSASGVNTDTQYF
>TRBD2|TRBJ2-3|TRBV4-2|NA
TGTGCCAGCAGCCAAGGGACTAGCGGGATCACAGATACGCAGTATTTT
CASSQGTSGITDTQYF
>TRBD2|TRBJ2-1|TRBV2|NA
TGTGCCAGCAGGGAAAGTCAAGCGGGGCTGAGGAATGAGCAGTTCTTC
CASRESQAGLRNEQFF
>NA|TRBJ1-3|TRBV6-5|NA
TGTGCCAGCAGCCCCCGTTTCTCTGGAAACACCATATATTTT
CASSPRFSGNTIYF
>TRBD1|TRBJ1-4|TRBV2|NA
TGTGCCAGCAGGCCGGGACAGGATGAAAAACTGTTTTTT
CASRPGQDEKLFF
>NA|TRBJ1-2|TRBV4-1|NA
TGCGCCAGCAGCCAAGTGGGTGGGAAGGGAATTTATGGCTACACCTTC
CASSQVGGKGIYGYTF
>NA|TRBJ2-2|TRBV28|NA
TGTGCCAGCACCTCGGACGGAGCTTGGACCGGGGAGCTGTTTTTT
CASTSDGAWTGELFF
>NA|TRBJ2-5|TRBV7-9|NA
TGTGCCAGCAGCTTAGGATCTTGGGCAGCCCAAGAGACCCAGTACTTC
CASSLGSWAAQETQYF
>NA|TRBJ2-7|TRBV6-5|NA
TGTGCCAGCAGCGGTGGGGCAGGCGAGCAGTACTTC
CASSGGAGEQYF
>TRBD2|TRBJ2-2|TRBV10-3|once
TGTGCCATCCCCCGGGGACTAGTAGCCGGGGAGCTGTTTTTT
CAIPRGLVAGELFF
>NA|TRBJ2-1|TRBV28|NA
TGTGCCAGCAGTAGCCCAAGCCACAATGAGCAGTTCTTC
CASSSPSHNEQFF
>TRBD2|TRBJ2-1|TRBV18|NA
TGTGCCAGCTCACCGGGACTAGCGGGAGTAAATGAGCAGTTCTTC
CASSPGLAGVNEQFF
>TRBD1|TRBJ1-5|TRBV18|NA
TGTGCCAGCTCACCGACGGGGACAGGGTTTTATAGCAATCAGCCCCAGCATTTT
CASSPTGTGFYSNQPQHF
>NA|TRBJ2-1|TRBV7-3|NA
TGTGCCAGCAGTCCAGGTAGAGCCTACAATGAGCAGTTCTTC
CASSPGRAYNEQFF
>TRBD2|TRBJ2-5|TRBV11-2|NA
TGTGCCAGCAGCTCGGGGGGACTGCAAGAGACCCAGTACTTC
CASSSGGLQETQYF
>TRBD2|TRBJ2-7|TRBV18|NA
TGTGCCAGCTCAGCTCTCATTAGCACAGACCTCCGGCGGGGGGCCTACGAGCAGTACTTC
CASSALISTDLRRGAYEQYF
>NA|TRBJ1-6|TRBV2|NA
TGTGCCAGCTGGTTCGGGGAATCACCCCTCCACTTT
CASWFGESPLHF
>TRBD1|TRBJ2-1|TRBV28|NA
TGTGCCGCCGGTGGGAGGACAGGGGCAGGGGATGAGCAGTTCTTC
CAAGGRTGAGDEQFF
>NA|TRBJ2-5|TRBV5-1|NA
TGCGCCAGCAGCTTTCCCGGACAGGAGGGAGAGACCCAGTACTTC
CASSFPGQEGETQYF
>TRBD1|TRBJ1-2|TRBV30|few
TGTGCCTGGACCGAGGACAGGAGAGGCTACACCTTC
CAWTEDRRGYTF
>TRBD2|TRBJ2-1|TRBV11-3|NA
TGTGCCAGCAGCTTAGATGGACTAGCGGGAGGGTCGCATGAGCAGTTCTTC
CASSLDGLAGGSHEQFF
>TRBD2|TRBJ2-5|TRBV6-6|NA
TGTGCCAGCAGTAAGCTAGCGGAGTCCGGGGAGACCCAGTACTTC
CASSKLAESGETQYF
>NA|TRBJ2-3|TRBV6-4|NA
TGTGCCAGCAGTGACTCGAGAGTAGGCACAGATACGCAGTATTTT
CASSDSRVGTDTQYF
>NA|TRBJ2-3|TRBV6-5|NA
TGTGCCAGCAGGAGGAGGAGCGCTAGCACAGATACGCAGTATTTT
CASRRRSASTDTQYF
>NA|TRBJ2-2|TRBV6-5|NA
TGTGCCAGCAGTTACGGCGGTAACACCGGGGAGCTGTTTTTT
CASSYGGNTGELFF
>TRBD2|TRBJ2-3|TRBV5-1|NA
TGCGCCAGCAGCCCGGGGGGGACAGATACGCAGTATTTT
CASSPGGTDTQYF